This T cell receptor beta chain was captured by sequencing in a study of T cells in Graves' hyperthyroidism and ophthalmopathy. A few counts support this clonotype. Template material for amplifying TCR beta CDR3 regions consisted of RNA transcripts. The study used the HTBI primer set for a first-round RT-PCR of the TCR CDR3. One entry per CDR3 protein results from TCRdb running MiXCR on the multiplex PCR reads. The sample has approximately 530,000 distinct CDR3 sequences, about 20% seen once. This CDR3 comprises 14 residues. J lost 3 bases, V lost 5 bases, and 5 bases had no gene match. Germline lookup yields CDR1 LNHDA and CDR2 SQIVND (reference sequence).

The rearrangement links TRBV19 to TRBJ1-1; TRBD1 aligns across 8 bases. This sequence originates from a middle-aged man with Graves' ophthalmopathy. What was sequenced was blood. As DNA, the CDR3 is TGTGCCAGTAGTCAAGGACAGGGATACACTGAAGCTTTCTTT. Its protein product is CASSQGQGYTEAFF.